The subject of this entry is one TCR beta chain. The specificity of this receptor is unknown. The input lacks base qualities; no much larger clone sits a single base away. TCRbeta CDR3 regions were amplified from genomic DNA by means of the immunoSEQ Assay, a bias-controlled multiplex PCR. The published analysis was carried out like this. The number of nucleated cells in each sample was estimated by amplification of reference gene primers within the assay. To quantify the absolute abundance of each unique TCRbeta CDR3 rearrangement, sequence reads were collapsed and filtered. For each sample, productive Simpson clonality was calculated as the square root of Simpson's diversity index across productive rearrangements. This is the immuneACCESS table as TCRdb keeps it, with only in-frame sequences that have V and J called. A part of the clones is gone; compared with another copy, unresolved V genes explain less than half, and the rest is unexplained. Clone size and V and J calls were adopted from that table, with D and trimming inferred from the DNA. Here the sample has about 410,000 clones; about 90% occur a single time. Of the sample, 1.7% falls within the top ten clones.

The record originates from a study of blood T cell repertoires in COVID-19 (TCRdb year 2020). At the level of the whole study: Collaborator samples came from the United States, Italy and Spain and covered acute and convalescent phases of COVID-19. The material from the prospective study consisted of cDNA or gDNA derived from T cells, B-cell-depleted T cells, or PBMCs. Subjects who had been exposed to COVID-19, were actively infected with it, or had recovered from it provided the deeply sampled blood TCRbeta repertoires that made up the dataset. The repertoires were released in a freely available public database meant as a resource for research on the immune response to SARS-CoV-2. The samples were drawn from two sources: the first 160 participants of the ongoing ImmuneRACE study, and about 1,300 subjects contributed by 6 global collaborators. Sample metadata almost always included a de-identified subject ID, COVID-19 status, age in years and sex. Where available, HLA class I and class II types were taken from metadata supplied by the sample provider and were not determined by assay-based typing.

Inclusive of the bounding cysteine and phenylalanine, the CDR3 is 13 residues long. Only CDR3 DNA is held: 39 bases, read in frame from base 1. CDR1 SGHAT and CDR2 FQNNGV were looked up in the germline V gene. Between the V and J ends, shortened by 1 base and 9 bases respectively, the junction contains 12 bases. Results and caveats for the whole study, not just this receptor: How much clinical and demographic metadata was included differed by source and by participant, and the metadata was provided uncurated.

In the prospective study, participants were about 18 to 100 years old, resided in around 25 geographic areas of the United States, and were enrolled through a virtual design. To assign participants to cohorts, the prospective study relied on clinical history that participants themselves reported in a screening survey and a study questionnaire. Recovered participants in ImmuneRACE Cohort 3 were defined by two consecutive negative NP/OP PCR tests, clearance by a healthcare professional, or resolution of symptoms. In the prospective study, whole blood, serum and a nasopharyngeal or oropharyngeal swab were collected from each participant by mobile phlebotomists. Prospective study participants could optionally give additional blood draws and questionnaires over an approximately 2-month period. Blood samples from the prospective study were shipped frozen or at room temperature prior to DNA extraction.

The chain joins TRBV11-2 to TRBJ1-2, with the D gene call left open. This TCR came from a woman in her thirties who had recovered from COVID-19. Input material: PBMCs or T cells enriched from blood (not recorded which). The bases are TGTGCCAGCAGCTTAGGGGTTTCCGGGAGCTACACCTTC. Translated, it gives CASSLGVSGSYTF.